This TCR beta chain comes out of a study of identical twins. Deletions cut 1 base from V and 2 bases from J, with 11 bases between. Germline lookup yields CDR1 LGHNA and CDR2 YNFKEQ. CDR3 size: 15 residues. MiXCR was run by TCRdb on the 5' RACE reads, yielding one entry per CDR3 protein. The table includes just under 650,000 distinct CDR3 sequences, less than 9% detected once. This clonotype was counted ten times or more. These data were likewise used in another study, on yellow fever vaccine responses in identical twins.

The sample was PBMCs. The source of this sequence is a woman under 30 in good health. J is TRBJ2-5 and V is TRBV4-2; D remains unclear. CDR3 sequence (DNA): TGTGCCAGCAGCCAAGCGCTTGGATCACAAGAGACCCAGTACTTC. Amino acid sequence: CASSQALGSQETQYF.